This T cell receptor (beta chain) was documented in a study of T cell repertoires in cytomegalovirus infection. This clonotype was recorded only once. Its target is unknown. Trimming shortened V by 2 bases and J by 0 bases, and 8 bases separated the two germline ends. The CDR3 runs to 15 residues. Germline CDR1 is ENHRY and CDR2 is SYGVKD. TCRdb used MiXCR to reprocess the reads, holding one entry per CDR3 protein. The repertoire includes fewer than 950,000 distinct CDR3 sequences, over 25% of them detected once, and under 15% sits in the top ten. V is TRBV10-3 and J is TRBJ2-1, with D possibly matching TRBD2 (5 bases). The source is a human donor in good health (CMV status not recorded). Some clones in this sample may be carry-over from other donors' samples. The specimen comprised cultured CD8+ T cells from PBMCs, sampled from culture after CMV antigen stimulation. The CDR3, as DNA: TGTGCCATCAGTGAGGAGGGATTCTCCTACAATGAGCAGTTCTTC. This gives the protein CAISEEGFSYNEQFF.